This TCR beta chain was sequenced during a study of blood T cell repertoires in COVID-19. In the study overall: Sites in the United States, Italy and Spain provided acute and convalescent COVID-19 samples. T cells, B-cell-depleted T cells, or PBMCs provided the cDNA or gDNA that served as material.

The data were produced by immunoSEQ multiplex PCR, yet TCRdb's version contains in-frame clones alone and is incomplete. This sample has 20,000 or so clones, with 65% to 85% found just once. The V gene lost 6 bases and the J gene lost 3 bases, with 9 bases spanning the gap. The CDR3 has 12 residues. Germline CDR1 and CDR2: LNHNV and YYDKDF (reference sequence). The receptor was derived from a human donor in a cohort sampled during active COVID-19. The chain has TRBV15 and TRBJ2-7; no reliable D call. The specimen sequenced was peripheral blood. CDR3 in amino acids: CATSNTDYEQYF. CDR3 DNA: TGTGCCACCAGTAACACAGACTACGAGCAGTACTTC.